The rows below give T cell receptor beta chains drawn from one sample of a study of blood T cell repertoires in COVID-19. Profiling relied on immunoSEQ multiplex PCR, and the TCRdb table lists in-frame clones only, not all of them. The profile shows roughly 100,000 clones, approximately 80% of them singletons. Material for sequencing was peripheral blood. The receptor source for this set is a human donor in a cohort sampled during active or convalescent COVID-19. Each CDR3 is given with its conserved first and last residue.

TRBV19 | CASSIARGDTEAFF
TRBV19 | CASSIGPLTSGQTYEQYF
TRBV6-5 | CASSWGQGAQETQYF
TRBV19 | CASSIAAGEHNEQFF
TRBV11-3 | CASSLRSGSSTDTQYF
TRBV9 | CASSLGTGGNQPQHF
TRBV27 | CASSTGSWSKETQYF
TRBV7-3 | CASSSHGGAGQPQHF
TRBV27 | CASSRRGATTDTQYF
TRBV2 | CASSVLGQGGYEQYF
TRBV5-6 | CASSLGVQGINEQFF
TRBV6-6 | CASNTGTGGSDTQYF
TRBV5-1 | CASSPPQRELTDTQYF
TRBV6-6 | CASSWRGGRLETQYF
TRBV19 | CASSIPRSRSQPQHF
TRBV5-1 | CASSLGVQAGEQYF